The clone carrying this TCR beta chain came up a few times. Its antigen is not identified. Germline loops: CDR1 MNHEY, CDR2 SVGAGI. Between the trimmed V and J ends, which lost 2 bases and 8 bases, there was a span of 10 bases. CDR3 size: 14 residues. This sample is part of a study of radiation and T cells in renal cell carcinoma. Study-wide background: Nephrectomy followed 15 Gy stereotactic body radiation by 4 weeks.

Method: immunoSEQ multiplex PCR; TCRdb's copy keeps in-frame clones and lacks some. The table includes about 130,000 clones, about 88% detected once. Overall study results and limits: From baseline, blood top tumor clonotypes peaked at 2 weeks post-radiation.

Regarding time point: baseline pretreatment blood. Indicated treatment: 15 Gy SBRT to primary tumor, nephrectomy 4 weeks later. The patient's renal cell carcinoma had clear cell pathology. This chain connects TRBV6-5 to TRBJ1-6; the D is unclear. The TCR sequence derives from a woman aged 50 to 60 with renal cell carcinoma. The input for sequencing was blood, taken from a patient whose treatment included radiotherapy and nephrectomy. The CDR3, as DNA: TGTGCCAGCAGTTACAGTCCGGAGTATTCACCCCTCCACTTT. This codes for CASSYSPEYSPLHF.